The sample holds a few counts of the clone carrying this T cell receptor (beta chain). Its antigen is as yet unknown. A much larger clone is a single base away; this may be a read error. Stated time point: newly diagnosed GD, antithyroid drugs for less than 3 months. Researchers made the TCR library from RNA that was extracted from PBMCs. This specimen comes from a study of regulatory T cells in long-lasting Graves disease. General study points: Tissue studied was limited to peripheral blood, excluding thyroid tissue. TRBV28, TRBJ1-2 and TRBJ2-5 emerged as the favored segments in persistent disease.

Investigators prepared the TCR beta libraries by applying iRepertoire HTBI primers and Arm-PCR of CDR3 regions. MiXCR was run by TCRdb on the multiplex PCR reads, yielding one entry per CDR3 protein. The sample lists 410,000 or so distinct CDR3 sequences, about 15% occurring once. This CDR3 comprises 14 residues. The germline V and J ends were trimmed by 3 bases and 3 bases, with 11 bases remaining between them. Germline-derived CDR1 and CDR2 are KGHSH and LQKENI. This sample also appeared in a second study, on T cells in Graves' hyperthyroidism and ophthalmopathy.

The V gene is TRBV18, the J gene TRBJ1-1; the D is unclear. The sequenced sample was peripheral blood mononuclear cells (PBMCs), obtained at new diagnosis, from a patient treated with antithyroid drugs. The TCR was taken from a woman younger than 45 with Graves disease. The CDR3 nucleotides read TGTGCCAGCTCACCCTACGGGATGGACACTGAAGCTTTCTTT. As protein: CASSPYGMDTEAFF.